The next 14 T cell receptor beta chains were all read from a single sample in a study of cytomegalovirus exposure and HLA in healthy donors. Data came from immunoSEQ multiplex PCR; TCRdb stores just in-frame clones and leaves some out. Among tens of thousands of clones listed, about 94% were seen once. The sample consisted of PBMCs. These receptor sequences come from a man aged 18 to 30 in good health and CMV-seropositive.

The chain combines TRBV27 with TRBJ1-2; no definite D call. This CDR3 region has 14 residues. Germline V CDR1 and CDR2: MNHEY, SMNVEV (reference sequence). Trimming removed 5 bases from V and 8 bases from J, with 18 bases in between. CDR3 loop: CASSASGPGGGYTF. The CDR3, as DNA: TGTGCCAGCAGTGCTTCCGGGCCCGGAGGCGGCTACACCTTC.

This clone was picked up a small number of times. This rearrangement joins TRBV6-1 to TRBJ2-3, with TRBD1 identical over 9 bases. This CDR3 is 17 amino acids long. CDR1 and CDR2 (germline): MNHNS, SASEGT. The trim removed 2 bases at V and 0 bases at J, leaving 6 bases unmatched. CDR3 sequence (DNA): TGTGCCAGCAGTGAACTAACAGGGACAGGGAGCACAGATACGCAGTATTTT. The encoded protein is CASSELTGTGSTDTQYF.

The V gene is TRBV19, the J gene TRBJ2-7; TRBD1 matches 8 bases. CDR3 length: 15 amino acids. J gave up 3 bases and V 4 bases, and 8 bases lay outside the gene matches. Germline values: CDR1 LNHDA, CDR2 SQIVND (reference sequence). CDR3 sequence: CASSRGQGNFYEQYF. CDR3 DNA: TGTGCCAGTAGTAGAGGACAGGGAAATTTCTACGAGCAGTACTTC. Using reference TRBV19 and TRBJ2-7 for the parts outside the CDR3, the full variable domain is DGGITQSPKYLFRKEGQNVTLSCEQNLNHDAMYWYRQDPGQGLRLIYYSQIVNDFQKGDIAEGYSVSREKKESFPLTVTSAQKNPTAFYLCASSRGQGNFYEQYFGPGTRLTVT.

The gene calls are TRBV7-9 and TRBJ1-2, with 12 bases that match TRBD1. The J segment lost 3 bases and the V segment lost 5 bases, leaving 4 bases of the junction unmatched. The CDR3 contains 15 residues. Germline V gene sequence: CDR1 SEHNR, CDR2 FQNEAQ (reference sequence). For the CDR3, the DNA is TGTGCCAGCAGCGGGACAGGGGGCTTGGACTATGGCTACACCTTC. This translates into CASSGTGGLDYGYTF.

The V and J genes are TRBV10-3 and TRBJ2-7; 9 bases fit TRBD1. This CDR3 is 16 amino acids long. Germline CDR1 is ENHRY and CDR2 is SYGVKD. V lost 3 bases, J lost 2 bases, and 8 bases stayed unmatched. CDR3 DNA sequence: TGTGCCATCAGTGAACTTGGACAGGGGCCCACCTACGAGCAGTACTTC. Translated, it gives CAISELGQGPTYEQYF.

The CDR3 sequence: CASSPSTGGVNTEAFF. The CDR3 nucleotides read TGTGCCAGCAGTCCCTCGACAGGGGGGGTGAACACTGAAGCTTTCTTT. This sequence joins TRBV27 and TRBJ1-1, with 9 positions matching TRBD1. The CDR3 contains 16 residues. V was pared by 5 bases and J by 0 bases, with 7 bases of the junction left unmatched. Germline-derived CDR1 and CDR2 are MNHEY and SMNVEV (reference sequence).

The genes are TRBV19 and TRBJ2-2; TRBD2 aligns across 7 bases. Looked up from germline, CDR1 is LNHDA and CDR2 is SQIVND (reference sequence). J was trimmed by 3 bases and V by 3 bases; bases with no gene match: 13. CDR3 length: 18 residues. The CDR3 nucleotides are TGTGCCAGTAGTATGGTTGTTTCGGGGGACTACGACACCGGGGAGCTGTTTTTT. Amino acid sequence: CASSMVVSGDYDTGELFF.

The CDR3 here is CASRDRASEQYF. CDR3 nucleotide sequence: TGTGCCTCTCGGGACAGGGCCTCCGAGCAGTACTTC. The chain links TRBV19 to TRBJ2-7; 9 bases are shared with TRBD1. With 11 bases clipped from V and 6 bases from J, the junction kept 8 bases outside the gene matches. Germline V gene sequence: CDR1 LNHDA, CDR2 SQIVND (reference sequence). The CDR3 consists of 12 residues.

The CDR3 loop is CASSIEQGNQPQHF. For the CDR3, the DNA is TGTGCCAGTAGTATTGAACAGGGAAATCAGCCCCAGCATTTT. The genes are TRBV19 and TRBJ1-5, with D perhaps TRBD1 (6 bases). The CDR3 length is 14 residues. The ends were cut back, 3 bases at V and 4 bases at J, with 10 bases in the middle. The germline CDR1 and CDR2 sequences are LNHDA and SQIVND (reference sequence).

This chain joins TRBV28 and TRBJ2-2, with D possibly TRBD2 on 6 matching bases. Trimming shortened V by 5 bases and J by 4 bases, and 14 bases separated the two germline ends. The CDR3 spans 15 residues. The germline gives CDR1 MDHEN, CDR2 SYDVKM. Here the CDR3 DNA reads TGTGCCAGCAGTCGGTTAGTGGGAGGCACCGGGGAGCTGTTTTTT. Its translation: CASSRLVGGTGELFF.

The chain links TRBV18 to TRBJ1-6, with 7 bases matching TRBD1. Trimming at V came to 3 bases and at J to 10 bases, leaving 18 bases not matched to a gene. This CDR3 is 18 amino acids long. In germline, CDR1 is KGHSH, CDR2 LQKENI. CDR3 coding DNA: TGTGCCAGCTCACCTAATCCAATCCCGGGACAGTTGGCATCACCCCTCCACTTT. It encodes CASSPNPIPGQLASPLHF.

This chain links TRBV4-1 with TRBJ2-7, with 11 bases identical to TRBD2. Germline lookup yields CDR1 MGHRA and CDR2 YSYEKL. The CDR3 runs to 17 residues. With V trimmed by 2 bases and J by 2 bases, 8 bases remained unmatched. The CDR3 DNA sequence: TGCGCCAGCAGCCAACTTTACGGGACTAGCGGTACCTACGAGCAGTACTTC. Its protein is CASSQLYGTSGTYEQYF.

The chain carries TRBV27 and TRBJ2-1; 7 nucleotides match TRBD2. With 6 bases clipped from V and 8 bases from J, the junction kept 4 bases outside the gene matches. The V gene's germline CDR1 is MNHEY and CDR2 SMNVEV (reference sequence). CDR3 size: 12 residues. CDR3 sequence (DNA): TGTGCCAGCAGGGAGGGGAGGGATGAGCAGTTCTTC. Its translation: CASREGRDEQFF.

The chain recombines TRBV5-1 with TRBJ2-1, with TRBD2 as a possible D gene (5 bases). Germline V lookup: CDR1 SGHRS, CDR2 YFSETQ. The CDR3 is 17 residues long. V dropped 5 bases and J dropped 0 bases, with 18 bases sitting between them. CDR3 sequence: CASRRVEARGSYNEQFF. CDR3 nucleotides: TGCGCCAGCAGGCGTGTTGAGGCTCGGGGCTCCTACAATGAGCAGTTCTTC.